This T cell receptor (beta chain) was obtained from a study of blood T cell repertoires in COVID-19. Study as a whole: Material from acute and convalescent COVID-19 was sourced from the United States, Italy and Spain.

Libraries were prepared by immunoSEQ multiplex PCR; TCRdb keeps only in-frame clonotypes and omits some of them. The table includes around 230,000 clones, over 65% detected once. Germline loops: CDR1 SNHLY, CDR2 FYNNEI. This CDR3 has 15 amino acids. The V and J ends lost 4 bases and 0 bases respectively, with 12 bases between them. The rearrangement uses TRBV2 and TRBJ2-5; D perhaps matches TRBD1 (5 bases). The TCR comes from a woman in her seventies with active or convalescent COVID-19. The sequencing sample was made of peripheral blood. The CDR3 bases are TGTGCCAGCAGTGGACAGAGAACTTACCAAGAGACCCAGTACTTC. Residues: CASSGQRTYQETQYF.